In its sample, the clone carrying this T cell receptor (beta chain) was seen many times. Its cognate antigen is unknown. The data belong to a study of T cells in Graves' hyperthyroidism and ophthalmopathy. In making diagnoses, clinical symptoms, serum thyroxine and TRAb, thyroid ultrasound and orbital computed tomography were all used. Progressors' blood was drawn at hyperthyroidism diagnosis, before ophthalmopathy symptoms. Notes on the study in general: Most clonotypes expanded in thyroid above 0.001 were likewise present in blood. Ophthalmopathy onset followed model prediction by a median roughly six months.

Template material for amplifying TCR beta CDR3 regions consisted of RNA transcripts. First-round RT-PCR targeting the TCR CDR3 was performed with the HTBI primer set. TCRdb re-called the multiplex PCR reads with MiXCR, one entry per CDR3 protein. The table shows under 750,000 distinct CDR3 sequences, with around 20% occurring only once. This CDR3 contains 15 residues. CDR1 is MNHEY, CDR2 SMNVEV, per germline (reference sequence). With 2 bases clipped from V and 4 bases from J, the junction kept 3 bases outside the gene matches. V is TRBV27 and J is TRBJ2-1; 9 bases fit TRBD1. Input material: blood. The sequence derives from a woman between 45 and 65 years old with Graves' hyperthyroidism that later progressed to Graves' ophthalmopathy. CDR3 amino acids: CASSLKGTGYNEQFF. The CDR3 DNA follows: TGTGCCAGCAGTTTAAAGGGGACAGGGTACAATGAGCAGTTCTTC.